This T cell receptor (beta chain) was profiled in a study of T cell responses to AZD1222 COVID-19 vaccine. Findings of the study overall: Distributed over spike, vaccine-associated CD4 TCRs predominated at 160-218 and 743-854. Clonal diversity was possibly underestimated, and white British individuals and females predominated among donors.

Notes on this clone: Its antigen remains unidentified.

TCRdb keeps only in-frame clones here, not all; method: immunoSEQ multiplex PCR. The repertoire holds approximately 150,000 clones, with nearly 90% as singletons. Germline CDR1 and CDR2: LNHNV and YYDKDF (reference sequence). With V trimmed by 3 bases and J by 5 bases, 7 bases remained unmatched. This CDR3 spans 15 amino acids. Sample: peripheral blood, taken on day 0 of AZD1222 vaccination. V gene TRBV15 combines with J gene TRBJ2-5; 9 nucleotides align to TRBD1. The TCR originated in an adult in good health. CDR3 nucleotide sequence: TGTGCCACCAGCAGGCACAGGGGGCTGGGGGAGACCCAGTACTTC. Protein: CATSRHRGLGETQYF.